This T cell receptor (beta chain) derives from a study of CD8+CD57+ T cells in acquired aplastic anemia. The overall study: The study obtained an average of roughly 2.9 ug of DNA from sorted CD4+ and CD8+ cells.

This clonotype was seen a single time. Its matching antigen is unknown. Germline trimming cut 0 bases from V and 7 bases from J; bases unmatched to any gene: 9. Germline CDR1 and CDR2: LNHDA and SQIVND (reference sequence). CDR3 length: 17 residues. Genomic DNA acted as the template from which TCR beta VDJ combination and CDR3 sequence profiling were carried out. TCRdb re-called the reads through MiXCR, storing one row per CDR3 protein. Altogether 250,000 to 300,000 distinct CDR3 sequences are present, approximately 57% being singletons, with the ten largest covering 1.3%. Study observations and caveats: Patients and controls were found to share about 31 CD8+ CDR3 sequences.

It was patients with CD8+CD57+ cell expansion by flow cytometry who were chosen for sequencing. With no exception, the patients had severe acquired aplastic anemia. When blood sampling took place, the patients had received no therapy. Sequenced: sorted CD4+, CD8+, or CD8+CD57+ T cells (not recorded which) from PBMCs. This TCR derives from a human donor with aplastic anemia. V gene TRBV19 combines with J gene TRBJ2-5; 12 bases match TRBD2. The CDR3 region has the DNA TGTGCCAGTAGTATAGACAGGACTAGCGGGACCTCGGGGACCCAGTACTTC. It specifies CASSIDRTSGTSGTQYF.